Below, 20 T cell receptor beta chains from the same sample are listed, as sequenced in a study of blood T cell repertoires in COVID-19. TCRdb's copy holds only in-frame clones and misses some; the assay was immunoSEQ multiplex PCR. The sample carries approximately 170,000 clones, about 80% recorded once. Sequenced material: peripheral blood. These receptors originate from a man aged 65 to 85 who had recovered from COVID-19.

There are a few counts of this clone. The V call is TRBV5-1, the J call TRBJ2-2; tentatively, D is TRBD2 (6 bases). V was trimmed by 4 bases and J by 0 bases, leaving 10 bases between them. CDR1 and CDR2 (germline): SGHRS, YFSETQ. This CDR3 is 15 amino acids long. In DNA, the CDR3 is TGCGCCAGCAGCGGCGGGACTGCGAACACCGGGGAGCTGTTTTTT. The encoded protein is CASSGGTANTGELFF.

This clone has only one observation. The V and J genes are TRBV3-1 (or the pseudogene TRBV3-2) and TRBJ1-3; D perhaps matches TRBD1 (5 bases). Germline V CDR1 and CDR2: LGHDT, YNNKEL (reference sequence). This CDR3 comprises 12 residues. V gave up 5 bases and J gave up 5 bases, with 7 bases separating them. In nucleotides, the CDR3 is TGTGCCAGCAGCGACAGCAGAAACACCATATATTTT. Amino acids: CASSDSRNTIYF.

The CDR3 is CASSPAGVYGEQFF. The CDR3, as DNA: TGTGCCAGCTCCCCAGCGGGAGTCTACGGTGAGCAGTTCTTC. This sequence joins TRBV18 and TRBJ2-1, with 8 nucleotides matching TRBD2. Germline CDR1 KGHSH, CDR2 LQKENI. The CDR3 consists of 14 residues. Trimming took 6 bases from V and 9 from J; bases not matched to a gene: 10.

The V call is TRBV11-1, the J call TRBJ2-1, with 10 nucleotides matching TRBD2. Germline V gene sequence: CDR1 SGHAT, CDR2 FQDESV (reference sequence). V shed 5 bases and J 14 bases; nucleotides not matched to a gene: 9. This CDR3 contains 13 residues. CDR3 in DNA: TGTGCCAGCAGCATAAGCGGGAGGGGGGAGGAGTTCTTC. As protein: CASSISGRGEEFF.

In this sample, this clone turned up once. This rearrangement joins TRBV18 to TRBJ2-1, with D possibly being TRBD1 (6 bases). The CDR3 covers 14 residues. Trimming shortened V by 2 bases and J by 12 bases, and 17 bases separated the two germline ends. Looked up from germline, CDR1 is KGHSH and CDR2 is LQKENI. The CDR3 coding sequence is TGTGCCAGCTCACCAGACCGGGACACACGGAGGCAGTTCTTC. It encodes CASSPDRDTRRQFF.

This sequence joins TRBV11-2 and TRBJ2-3; perhaps TRBD2 as D (5 bases). The V gene's germline CDR1 is SGHAT and CDR2 FQNNGV. The CDR3 has 13 amino acids. V lost 4 bases, J lost 9 bases, and 14 bases lay in between. CDR3 nucleotide sequence: TGTGCCAGCAGCTCGGACCGTCCGGGGACGCAGTATTTT. Translated: CASSSDRPGTQYF.

The J gene is TRBJ2-5, the V gene TRBV4-3; maybe TRBD2 (6 bases). CDR1 LGHNA and CDR2 YSLEER come from the germline V gene. Trimming pared 8 bases from V and 5 bases from J, leaving 15 bases between. The CDR3 length is 13 residues. As DNA, the CDR3 is TGCGCCAGCGGAGGGACTCTTCGGGAGACCCAGTACTTC. Protein sequence: CASGGTLRETQYF.

The V gene is TRBV28, the J gene TRBJ1-2; D is unclear. CDR1 and CDR2 (germline): MDHEN, SYDVKM. V dropped 6 bases and J dropped 3 bases, with 8 bases sitting between them. The CDR3 loop spans 12 amino acids. CDR3 region: CASRILDYGYTF. CDR3 nucleotide sequence: TGTGCCAGCAGAATATTAGACTATGGCTACACCTTC.

This sequence joins TRBV3-1 (or the pseudogene TRBV3-2) and TRBJ1-1; D perhaps matches TRBD1 (5 bases). This CDR3 is 13 amino acids long. The V and J ends lost 6 bases and 0 bases respectively, with 8 bases between them. The germline V gene has CDR1 LGHDT and CDR2 YNNKEL (reference sequence). CDR3 sequence (DNA): TGTGCCAGCAGTGGGGGGATGAACACTGAAGCTTTCTTT. The encoded protein is CASSGGMNTEAFF.

This chain links TRBV28 with TRBJ2-7; a possible D gene is TRBD1 (6 bases). The CDR3 consists of 12 residues. Trimming shortened V by 1 base and J by 6 bases, and 7 bases separated the two germline ends. The germline CDR1 and CDR2 sequences are MDHEN and SYDVKM. The CDR3, as DNA: TGTGCCAGCAGTTTATTAGGGGGCGAGCAGTACTTC. Protein product: CASSLLGGEQYF.

The CDR3 is CASGQGAFTDTQYF. CDR3 DNA sequence: TGCGCCAGCGGACAGGGGGCTTTTACAGATACGCAGTATTTT. The chain employs TRBV5-1 and TRBJ2-3, with 11 bases matching TRBD1. Germline loops: CDR1 SGHRS, CDR2 YFSETQ. Trimming took 7 bases from V and 3 from J; bases not matched to a gene: 4. The CDR3 sequence is 14 residues long.

Note on this clone: At one end the junction does not follow the germline gene, possibly because of a read error. The chain couples TRBV28 to TRBJ1-4; D perhaps matches TRBD1 (6 bases). Germline V gene data show CDR1 as MDHEN and CDR2 as SYDVKM. The CDR3 runs 14 residues. The CDR3 loop is CASSLGSGVKKVFF. The DNA for the CDR3 is TGTGCCAGCAGTTTAGGGTCAGGGGTGAAAAAAGTGTTTTTT. Drawing the rest from reference TRBV28 and TRBJ1-4, the complete variable domain is DVKVTQSSRYLVKRTGEKVFLECVQDMDHENMFWYRQDPGLGLRLIYFSYDVKMKEKGDIPEGYSVSREKKERFSLILESASTNQTSMYLCASSLGSGVKKVFFGSGTQLSVL.

The gene calls are TRBV2 and TRBJ1-2, with D possibly matching TRBD1 (6 bases). Trimming took off 2 bases at V and 6 bases at J, with 16 bases between the two ends. This CDR3 region has 15 residues. CDR1 is SNHLY, CDR2 FYNNEI, per germline. CDR3 residues: CASSELQGPGDGYTF. The CDR3 region has the DNA TGTGCCAGCAGTGAATTACAGGGCCCCGGCGATGGCTACACCTTC.

V gene TRBV14 combines with J gene TRBJ2-1; the match to TRBD2 covers 7 bases. The V gene's germline CDR1 is SGHDN and CDR2 FVKESK. The CDR3 extends over 18 amino acids. V lost 0 bases, J lost 4 bases, and 12 bases stayed unmatched. The CDR3 here is CASSQEARGASGYNEQFF. DNA for the CDR3: TGTGCCAGCAGCCAAGAGGCCCGGGGCGCTAGCGGTTACAATGAGCAGTTCTTC. The full variable domain, its missing parts supplied by reference TRBV14 and TRBJ2-1, is EAGVTQFPSHSVIEKGQTVTLRCDPISGHDNLYWYRRVMGKEIKFLLHFVKESKQDESGMPNNRFLAERTGGTYSTLKVQPAELEDSGVYFCASSQEARGASGYNEQFFGPGTRLTVL.

About this clone itself: The same CDR3 can be traced to other DNA sequences in this sample. The chain joins TRBV3-1 (or the pseudogene TRBV3-2) to TRBJ2-7, with 9 bases aligning to TRBD2. Looked up from germline, CDR1 is LGHDT and CDR2 is YNNKEL (reference sequence). The CDR3 loop spans 14 amino acids. V shed 1 base, J shed 7 bases, and the junction held 5 bases outside the gene matches. The DNA for the CDR3 is TGTGCCAGCAGCCAAGTAGCGGGAGTCGGGGAGCAGTACTTC. Translating it yields CASSQVAGVGEQYF.

The chain recombines TRBV25-1 with TRBJ2-5; 14 bases align to TRBD2. Trimming took 3 bases from V and 5 from J; bases not matched to a gene: 2. Germline CDR1 is MGHDK and CDR2 is SYGVNS. The CDR3 length is 15 residues. CDR3: CASSEGLAGVETQYF. CDR3 sequence (DNA): TGTGCCAGCAGTGAGGGACTAGCGGGAGTCGAGACCCAGTACTTC.

This chain joins TRBV18 and TRBJ2-1; no clear D gene. Germline CDR1 KGHSH, CDR2 LQKENI. The germline V and J ends were trimmed by 3 bases and 7 bases, with 16 bases remaining between them. The CDR3 is 15 amino acids. CDR3 nucleotides: TGTGCCAGCTCACCGTCGCGGAGTCCCTGGAATGAGCAGTTCTTC. Amino acids: CASSPSRSPWNEQFF.

The V call is TRBV11-2, the J call TRBJ2-5, with 9 positions matching TRBD2. The CDR3 contains 16 residues. CDR1 is SGHAT, CDR2 FQNNGV, per germline. V trimming: 1 base; J trimming: 5 bases; junction bases outside the gene matches: 8. The CDR3 loop is CASSLVQLAGAETQYF. The DNA of the CDR3 is TGTGCCAGCAGCTTAGTCCAATTAGCGGGAGCGGAGACCCAGTACTTC.

The CDR3 DNA is TGTGCCAGCAGCTTCACGGGACAGGGGAGTGAAAAACTGTTTTTT. Residues: CASSFTGQGSEKLFF. The rearrangement joins TRBV5-8 to TRBJ1-4, with 10 bases matching TRBD1. There are 15 residues in the CDR3. J was trimmed by 7 bases and V by 2 bases; bases with no gene match: 5. Germline V gives CDR1 SGHTS, CDR2 YDEGEE.

V and J are TRBV5-6 and TRBJ1-5, with TRBD1 identical over 9 bases. Germline CDR1 SGHDT, CDR2 YYEEEE. J gave up 9 bases and V 3 bases, and 7 bases lay outside the gene matches. The CDR3 has 14 residues. The CDR3 DNA sequence: TGTGCCAGCAGCTGGGGACAGGGCCCTGGGCCCCAGCATTTT. Protein product: CASSWGQGPGPQHF. Together with reference TRBV5-6 and TRBJ1-5, the CDR3 gives the full variable domain: DAGVTQSPTHLIKTRGQQVTLRCSPKSGHDTVSWYQQALGQGPQFIFQYYEEEERQRGNFPDRFSGHQFPNYSSELNVNALLLGDSALYLCASSWGQGPGPQHFGDGTRLSIL.